The 23 T cell receptor beta chains listed next were all sequenced from one sample in a study of tumor and adjacent non-tumor tissue in lung cancer. Three rounds of nested PCR, following a modified ARM-PCR protocol, produced the TCRbeta library. TCRdb redid the calling of the multiplex PCR reads with MiXCR, one entry per CDR3 protein. The repertoire has 50,000 to 70,000 distinct CDR3 sequences, about 61% of them found once; the top ten carry less than 35%. No cell sorting was done before RNA was extracted from the tissue. More than 3 cm separated this lung sample from the edge of the tumor. The sequencing sample was made of distant non-tumor lung tissue. The receptors come from a man between 65 and 85 years old with non-small cell lung cancer.

With regard to this clonotype: This may stem from a read error, because a much larger clone lies one nucleotide away. V is TRBV29-1 and J is TRBJ1-2, with 7 bases that match TRBD1. Germline CDR1 SQVTM, CDR2 ANQGSEA. The CDR3 sequence is 12 residues long. The CDR3: CSFETGVGGYTF. CDR3 DNA: TGCAGCTTTGAAACAGGGGTCGGAGGCTACACCTTC.

With respect to this clonotype: A much more abundant neighbour one base away suggests this may be a read error. V and J are TRBV11-2 and TRBJ2-3, with 8 bases fitting TRBD2. This CDR3 has 18 residues. The V gene end was trimmed by 0 bases and the J gene end by 1 base; junction bases not matched to a gene: 9. Germline loops: CDR1 SGHAT, CDR2 FQNNGV. In nucleotides, the CDR3 is TGTGCCAGCAGCTTAGACCGGACTAGCAGGAGAGGCACAGATACGCAGTATTTT. It specifies CASSLDRTSRRGTDTQYF.

Points on this clonotype: A much larger clone is a single base away; this may be a read error. This rearrangement joins TRBV12-5 to TRBJ2-3; 9 nucleotides line up with TRBD2. The CDR3 has 18 residues. In germline, CDR1 is LGHNT, CDR2 FRNRAP. The CDR3 is CASGLAPSGTASTDTHYF. DNA for the CDR3: TGTGCTAGTGGTTTGGCCCCTAGCGGGACAGCTAGCACAGATACGCACTATTTT.

This clonotype has a handful of counts. This rearrangement joins TRBV10-3 to TRBJ1-2, with 7 positions matching TRBD1. V shed 0 bases, J shed 4 bases, and the junction held 8 bases outside the gene matches. Per the germline V gene, CDR1 is ENHRY and CDR2 is SYGVKD. CDR3 length: 16 amino acids. The CDR3 DNA is TGTGCCATCAGTGAGTCGAGACAGGGAAAAGCCTATGGCTACACCTTC. It specifies CAISESRQGKAYGYTF.

Note on this clonotype: One junction end disagrees with the germline gene, perhaps due to a read error. The chain uses TRBV11-2 and TRBJ2-6; 8 bases line up with TRBD2. Germline values: CDR1 SGHAT, CDR2 FQNNGV. The CDR3 totals 17 residues. CDR3 bases: TGTGCCAGCAGCTCCCGGGGGGGTAGCTCTGGGGTCAATGTCCTGGCTTTC. The encoded protein is CASSSRGGSSGVNVLAF.

This clonotype was found a few times. A much larger clone is a single base away; this may be a read error. DNA of the CDR3: TGTGCCGGCAGTCCGGGAACGTTCCACGAGCAGTACTTC. It translates to CAGSPGTFHEQYF. This chain links TRBV6-6 with TRBJ2-7, with D tentatively TRBD2 (5 bases). The CDR3 extends over 13 amino acids. In germline, CDR1 is MNHNY, CDR2 SVGAGI (reference sequence).

This clonotype was seen many times. The V call is TRBV6-6, the J call TRBJ1-2, with TRBD1 identical over 7 bases. V shed 6 bases and J 4 bases; nucleotides not matched to a gene: 8. The CDR3 is made up of 14 amino acids. Germline-derived CDR1 and CDR2 are MNHNY and SVGAGI (reference sequence). Here the CDR3 reads CASSHRGEPYGYTF. In DNA, the CDR3 is TGTGCCAGCAGCCACAGGGGCGAGCCCTATGGCTACACCTTC.

A remark on this clonotype: A much larger clone differs from this one at a single base, so this may be a read error. The chain couples TRBV29-1 to TRBJ2-7; D unresolved. V lost 6 bases and J lost 4, with 19 bases in between. In germline, CDR1 is SQVTM, CDR2 ANQGSEA. This CDR3 region has 14 residues. CDR3 DNA: TGCAGCGTAACATCGCCGGGCCTCGGATACGAGCAGTACTTC. As protein: CSVTSPGLGYEQYF.

The V call is TRBV30, the J call TRBJ1-5; no reliable D call. The V end lost 0 bases, the J end lost 4 bases, and 7 bases lay between the germline ends. Germline V CDR1 and CDR2: GTSNPN, SVGIG (reference sequence). This CDR3 comprises 13 residues. The CDR3 is CAWSVHENQPQHF. Written as DNA, the CDR3 is TGTGCCTGGAGTGTACACGAAAATCAGCCCCAGCATTTT.

To note about this clonotype: This may come from a read error, since a much larger clone is one base off. CDR3 sequence: CSSSVKPGNTEAFF. CDR3 coding DNA: TGTTCCAGCAGTGTCAAGCCGGGGAACACTGAAGCTTTCTTT. The chain employs TRBV6-1 and TRBJ1-1, with D hard to call. Germline V gene sequence: CDR1 MNHNS, CDR2 SASEGT. The CDR3 covers 14 residues.

On this clonotype: The CDR3 carries no conserved terminal phenylalanine or tryptophan, so it likely arises from a read error. The CDR3: CAISSLEGQETQYC. The CDR3 nucleotides read TGTGCCATCAGCTCCTTGGAGGGCCAAGAGACCCAGTACTGC. The V gene is TRBV11-2, the J gene TRBJ2-5; tentative D call: TRBD2 (6 bases). This CDR3 comprises 14 residues. Germline values: CDR1 SGHAT, CDR2 FQNNGV.

This clonotype has more than one count but fewer than ten. V gene TRBV7-8 combines with J gene TRBJ1-2; 9 nucleotides match TRBD1. The V segment lost 5 bases and the J segment 5 bases; nucleotides outside the gene matches: 12. This CDR3 comprises 16 residues. Per germline, CDR1 SGHVS and CDR2 FQNEAQ. CDR3 bases: TGTGCCAGCAGCCCCCAGGGACAGGGACAAATTTATGGCTACACCTTC. It yields the protein CASSPQGQGQIYGYTF.

V is TRBV29-1 and J is TRBJ2-1; 8 bases fit TRBD1. Losses at the gene ends were 4 bases for V and 9 bases for J; bases not matched to a gene: 11. Germline V gene sequence: CDR1 SQVTM, CDR2 ANQGSEA. CDR3 length: 14 amino acids. CDR3 in amino acids: CSVGARDRIREQFF. CDR3 in DNA: TGCAGCGTTGGGGCTCGGGACAGGATTCGTGAGCAGTTCTTC.

This chain uses TRBV11-2 with TRBJ2-3; D is unclear. CDR3 length: 12 amino acids. Germline CDR1 SGHAT, CDR2 FQNNGV. Deletions cut 5 bases from V and 14 bases from J, with 17 bases between. The CDR3 DNA sequence: TGTGCCAGCAGCCCCCGCACAGATACACGGTATTTT. This sequence encodes CASSPRTDTRYF.

J is TRBJ1-5 and V is TRBV20-1, with TRBD1 identical over 10 bases. This CDR3 comprises 18 residues. The germline CDR1 and CDR2 sequences are DFQATT and SNEGSKA (reference sequence). With 3 bases clipped from V and 4 bases from J, the junction kept 15 bases outside the gene matches. CDR3 sequence: CSASEPGSGTGANQPQHF. The CDR3 DNA follows: TGCAGTGCTAGTGAACCGGGGTCCGGGACAGGGGCGAATCAGCCCCAGCATTTT.

The chain joins TRBV11-2 to TRBJ1-4; 10 bases align to TRBD1. CDR1 and CDR2 from the germline V gene are SGHAT and FQNNGV. The junction had 6 bases not matched to a gene; V was cut back by 5 bases and J by 6 bases. This CDR3 is 15 amino acids long. The CDR3 reads CASSILGQGYEKLFF. CDR3 nucleotide sequence: TGTGCCAGCAGCATCCTGGGACAGGGGTATGAAAAACTGTTTTTT.

In regard to this clonotype: The junction shows a germline mismatch at one end, possibly a read error. The chain employs TRBV4-2 and TRBJ2-7; D call uncertain. The CDR3 contains 13 residues. CDR1 LGHNA and CDR2 YNFKEQ come from the germline V gene. The CDR3 sequence is CARSPSKGSEQYF. CDR3 sequence (DNA): TGTGCCAGGAGTCCCTCGAAAGGCAGCGAGCAATACTTC.

About this clonotype itself: One junction end disagrees with the germline gene, perhaps due to a read error. The rearrangement uses TRBV6-6 and TRBJ2-7, with TRBD2 matching over 9 bases. There are 17 residues in the CDR3. The germline V gene encodes CDR1 MNHNY and CDR2 SVGAGI (reference sequence). CDR3 sequence (DNA): TGTGTCAGCAGTTACTCAAACCTACTAGCGGGCCTCTGCGAGCAGTACTTC. This translates into CVSSYSNLLAGLCEQYF.

For this clonotype: A much larger clone lies a single base off, so this may be a read error. The chain couples TRBV6-6 to TRBJ2-3; 8 nucleotides align to TRBD2. Trimming at V came to 3 bases and at J to 2 bases, leaving 4 bases not matched to a gene. Per germline, CDR1 MNHNY and CDR2 SVGAGI (reference sequence). This CDR3 has 15 amino acids. CDR3 region: CASSYSGTDTDTQYF. The DNA of the CDR3 is TGTGCCAGCAGTTATAGCGGGACCGACACAGATACGCAGTATTTT.

The V call is TRBV19, the J call TRBJ2-7, with D possibly being TRBD1 (6 bases). Germline loops: CDR1 LNHDA, CDR2 SQIVND (reference sequence). The CDR3 loop spans 14 amino acids. Trimming took 8 bases from V and 0 from J, leaving 14 bases between them. Here the CDR3 DNA reads TGTGCCAGTGCACAGGGAAGGGGCTCCTACGAGCAGTACTTC. Encoded protein: CASAQGRGSYEQYF. Filled out from reference TRBV19 and TRBJ2-7, the complete variable domain reads DGGITQSPKYLFRKEGQNVTLSCEQNLNHDAMYWYRQDPGQGLRLIYYSQIVNDFQKGDIAEGYSVSREKKESFPLTVTSAQKNPTAFYLCASAQGRGSYEQYFGPGTRLTVT.

As concerns this clonotype: The CDR3 ends on some other residue instead of the conserved phenylalanine or tryptophan, so this is likely a read error. The chain carries TRBV11-2 and TRBJ2-7; no firm D call. The CDR3 covers 14 residues. Germline V gene sequence: CDR1 SGHAT, CDR2 FQNNGV. CDR3 in amino acids: CASSLGDRNYEQYL. In nucleotides, the CDR3 is TGTGCCAGCAGTTTAGGAGATAGAAACTACGAGCAGTACCTC.

The chain employs TRBV20-1 and TRBJ2-7; D is perhaps TRBD1 (5 bases). The germline gives CDR1 DFQATT, CDR2 SNEGSKA (reference sequence). V was cut by 6 bases and J by 2 bases, with 17 bases left in between. The CDR3 has 14 amino acids. The CDR3 nucleotides read TGCAGTGCCCCGTTGCAGGGATATCCCTACGAGCAGTACTTC. Protein product: CSAPLQGYPYEQYF.

This clonotype was detected many times. This chain links TRBV7-9 with TRBJ2-3, with D unresolved. This CDR3 comprises 12 residues. V lost 5 bases, J lost 3 bases, and 6 bases lay in between. The germline V gene has CDR1 SEHNR and CDR2 FQNEAQ (reference sequence). This chain's CDR3 is CASSPNTDTQYF. The CDR3 nucleotides read TGTGCCAGCAGCCCTAATACAGATACGCAGTATTTT.